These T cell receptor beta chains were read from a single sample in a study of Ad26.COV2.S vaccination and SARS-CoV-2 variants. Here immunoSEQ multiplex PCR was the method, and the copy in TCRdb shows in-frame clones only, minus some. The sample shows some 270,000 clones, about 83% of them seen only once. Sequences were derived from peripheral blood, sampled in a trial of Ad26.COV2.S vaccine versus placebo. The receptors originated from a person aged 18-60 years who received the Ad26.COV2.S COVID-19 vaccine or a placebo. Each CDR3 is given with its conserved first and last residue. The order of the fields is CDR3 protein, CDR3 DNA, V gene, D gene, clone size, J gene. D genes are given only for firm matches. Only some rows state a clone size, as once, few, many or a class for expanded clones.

CDR3: CASSPRGSSNQPQHF
DNA: TGTGCCAGCAGCCCCCGGGGGAGTAGCAATCAGCCCCAGCATTTT
V: TRBV7-2
D: .
size: .
J: TRBJ1-5

CDR3: CSASIRSRYGYTF
DNA: TGCAGTGCGAGTATACGTTCGAGATATGGCTACACCTTC
V: TRBV20-1
D: .
size: .
J: TRBJ1-2

CDR3: CASSWQVYNEQFF
DNA: TGTGCCAGCAGTTGGCAGGTCTACAATGAGCAGTTCTTC
V: TRBV27
D: .
size: .
J: TRBJ2-1

CDR3: CASSIVAGGSTDTQYF
DNA: TGCGCCAGCAGCATAGTAGCGGGAGGGAGCACAGATACGCAGTATTTT
V: TRBV5-1
D: TRBD2
size: .
J: TRBJ2-3

CDR3: CASSLTPSGNTDTQYF
DNA: TGTGCCAGCAGCTTAACACCCTCAGGAAACACAGATACGCAGTATTTT
V: TRBV7-3
D: .
size: .
J: TRBJ2-3

CDR3: CASSQIVRGGELEQFF
DNA: TGCGCCAGCAGCCAGATTGTTCGCGGGGGGGAGTTAGAGCAGTTCTTC
V: TRBV4-1
D: TRBD2
size: .
J: TRBJ2-1

CDR3: CASSALDRASGNTIYF
DNA: TGTGCCAGCAGCGCCCTAGACAGGGCGTCTGGAAACACCATATATTTT
V: TRBV9
D: TRBD1
size: .
J: TRBJ1-3

CDR3: CASSQDREGAHYGYTF
DNA: TGCGCCAGCAGCCAAGATAGAGAGGGGGCCCACTATGGCTACACCTTC
V: TRBV4-3
D: TRBD1
size: .
J: TRBJ1-2

CDR3: CASTTGQGSSDEQFF
DNA: TGTGCCAGCACCACCGGACAGGGCTCGTCGGATGAGCAGTTCTTC
V: TRBV6-5
D: TRBD1
size: once
J: TRBJ2-1

CDR3: CASSFSAGQYNEQFF
DNA: TGTGCCAGCAGCTTTTCGGCGGGACAGTACAATGAGCAGTTCTTC
V: TRBV5-4
D: .
size: .
J: TRBJ2-1

CDR3: CASSPQGARETQYF
DNA: TGCGCCAGCAGCCCACAGGGGGCAAGAGAGACCCAGTACTTC
V: TRBV5-1
D: TRBD1
size: .
J: TRBJ2-5

CDR3: CASSFYTQETQYF
DNA: TGTGCCAGCAGTTTCTACACCCAAGAGACCCAGTACTTC
V: TRBV12-3/TRBV12-4
D: .
size: .
J: TRBJ2-5

CDR3: CAISVRWTLYEQYF
DNA: TGTGCCATCAGCGTCAGATGGACACTTTACGAGCAGTACTTC
V: TRBV10-3
D: .
size: .
J: TRBJ2-7

CDR3: CSVLDSHLFGYTF
DNA: TGCAGCGTTCTGGACTCACACCTTTTTGGCTACACCTTC
V: TRBV29-1
D: .
size: .
J: TRBJ1-2

CDR3: CASSEAAAASGNTIYF
DNA: TGTGCCAGCAGTGAAGCGGCAGCAGCCTCTGGAAACACCATATATTTT
V: TRBV6-1
D: .
size: once
J: TRBJ1-3

CDR3: CASSSRKSPGGPLGETQYF
DNA: TGTGCCAGCAGCTCCAGGAAGTCGCCGGGGGGCCCTTTAGGAGAGACCCAGTACTTC
V: TRBV5-4
D: .
size: .
J: TRBJ2-5

CDR3: CASSEALKVEGQPQHF
DNA: TGTGCCAGCAGTGAAGCGCTCAAGGTCGAGGGACAGCCCCAGCATTTT
V: TRBV2
D: .
size: medium-sized
J: TRBJ1-5

CDR3: CASSSNLASQETQYF
DNA: TGTGCCAGCAGTTCAAACCTTGCATCGCAAGAGACCCAGTACTTC
V: TRBV6-5
D: .
size: .
J: TRBJ2-5

CDR3: CASSPGLWDYGYTF
DNA: TGTGCCAGCAGTCCGGGACTCTGGGACTATGGCTACACCTTC
V: TRBV6-6
D: .
size: once
J: TRBJ1-2

CDR3: CASRSAGDGLYTGELFF
DNA: TGTGCCAGCAGATCCGCGGGAGACGGTTTGTATACCGGGGAGCTGTTTTTT
V: TRBV27
D: TRBD2
size: many
J: TRBJ2-2

CDR3: CASTRSSSGRKGADTQYF
DNA: TGTGCCAGCACCAGATCGAGTAGCGGGAGGAAGGGGGCAGATACGCAGTATTTT
V: TRBV11-2
D: TRBD2
size: .
J: TRBJ2-3

CDR3: CASSPFSGGQDFF
DNA: TGTGCCAGTAGCCCCTTTAGCGGGGGCCAGGATTTCTTC
V: TRBV19
D: TRBD2
size: .
J: TRBJ2-1